This TCR beta chain was identified during a study of blood T cells in healthy people across ages. Per germline, CDR1 SGHTA and CDR2 FQGNSA. The CDR3 extends over 15 amino acids. Of note for this clonotype: Antigen specificity is unknown.

Overall study findings and caveats: Across samples, TCR beta diversity tracked strongly with naive T cell percentage. No conclusive comparison of naive versus antigen-experienced cells was possible with unsorted PBMCs.

Sample-barcoded 5' priming and a J-beta primer mix drove a second PCR of roughly 7 to 11 cycles. TCRdb itself ran the 5' RACE reads through MiXCR, one entry per CDR3 protein. The data show over 1,500,000 distinct CDR3 sequences, with less than 50% seen just once and roughly 2.1% held by the top ten. Caucasian individuals from Russia who were healthy and aged 6 to 90 acted as donors. PBMCs were isolated at a quantity of at least 6.5 million per sample. This chain joins TRBV7-2 and TRBJ2-7, with 9 bases aligning to TRBD1. Matching the DNA end better, TRBJ2-5 makes the J call doubtful. The origin of this receptor is a woman aged 40 to 50 in good health. Input material: blood. CDR3 bases: TGTGCCAGCAGCTCACCTAACAGGGGGCGCAGGACCCAGTACTTC. It codes for CASSSPNRGRRTQYF.